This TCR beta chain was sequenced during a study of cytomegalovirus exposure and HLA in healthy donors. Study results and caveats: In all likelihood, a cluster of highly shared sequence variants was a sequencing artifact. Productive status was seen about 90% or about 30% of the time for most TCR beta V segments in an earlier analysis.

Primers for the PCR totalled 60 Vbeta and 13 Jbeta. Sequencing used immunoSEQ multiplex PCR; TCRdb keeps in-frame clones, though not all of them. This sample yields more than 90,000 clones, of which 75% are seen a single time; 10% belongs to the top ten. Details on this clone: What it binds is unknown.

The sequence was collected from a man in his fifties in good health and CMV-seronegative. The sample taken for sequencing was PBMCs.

The CDR3 DNA reads TGTGCCACCGAGACTCTGGACGAGCAGTACTTC. Its translation: CATETLDEQYF. The genes are TRBV7-6 and TRBJ2-7; D call uncertain. The CDR3 sequence is 11 residues long. Germline values: CDR1 SGHVS, CDR2 FNYEAQ. V was clipped by 10 bases and J by 5 bases, with 12 bases between them. The whole variable domain, remainder taken from reference TRBV7-6 and TRBJ2-7, is GAGVSQSPRYKVTKRGQDVALRCDPISGHVSLYWYRQALGQGPEFLTYFNYEAQQDKSGLPNDRFSAERPEGSISTLTIQRTEQRDSAMYRCATETLDEQYFGPGTRLTVT.